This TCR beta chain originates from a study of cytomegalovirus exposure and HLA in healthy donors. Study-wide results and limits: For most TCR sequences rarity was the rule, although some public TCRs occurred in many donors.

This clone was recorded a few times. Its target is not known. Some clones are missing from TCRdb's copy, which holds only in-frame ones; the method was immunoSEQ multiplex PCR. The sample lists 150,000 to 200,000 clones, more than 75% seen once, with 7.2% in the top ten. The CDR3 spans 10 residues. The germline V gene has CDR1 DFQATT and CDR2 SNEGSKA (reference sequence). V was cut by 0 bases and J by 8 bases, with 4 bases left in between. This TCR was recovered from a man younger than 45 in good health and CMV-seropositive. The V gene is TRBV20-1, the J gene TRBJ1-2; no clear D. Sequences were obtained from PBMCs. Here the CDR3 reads CSARDRGYTF. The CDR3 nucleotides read TGCAGTGCTAGAGATCGGGGCTACACCTTC.